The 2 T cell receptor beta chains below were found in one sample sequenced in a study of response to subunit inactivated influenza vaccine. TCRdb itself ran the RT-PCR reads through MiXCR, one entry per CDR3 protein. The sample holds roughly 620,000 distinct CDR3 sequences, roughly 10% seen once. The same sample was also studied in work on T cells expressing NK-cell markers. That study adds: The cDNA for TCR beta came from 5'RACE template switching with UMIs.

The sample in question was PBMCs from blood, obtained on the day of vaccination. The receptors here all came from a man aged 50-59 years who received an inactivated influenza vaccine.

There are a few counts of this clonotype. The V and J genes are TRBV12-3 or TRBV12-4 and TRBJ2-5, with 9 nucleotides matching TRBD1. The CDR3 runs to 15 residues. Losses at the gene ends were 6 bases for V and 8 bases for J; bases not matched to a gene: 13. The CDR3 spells CASSPDRGSVGTQYF. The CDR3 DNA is TGTGCCAGCAGCCCCGACAGGGGGTCTGTGGGTACCCAGTACTTC.

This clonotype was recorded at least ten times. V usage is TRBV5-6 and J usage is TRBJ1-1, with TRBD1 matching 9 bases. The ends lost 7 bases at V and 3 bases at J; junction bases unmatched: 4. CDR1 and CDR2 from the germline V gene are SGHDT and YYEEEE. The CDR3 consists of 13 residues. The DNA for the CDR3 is TGTGCCAGCCGGGACAGGGTAGACACTGAAGCTTTCTTT. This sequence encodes CASRDRVDTEAFF.